The 17 T cell receptor beta chains below were found in one sample sequenced in a study of blood T cell repertoires in COVID-19 (dated by TCRdb to the early 2020s). The library was made by the immunoSEQ multiplex PCR assay. In its TCRdb copy, this immuneACCESS table keeps in-frame sequences only and misses some clones. Where compared with another copy, unresolved V genes explain less than half of these, and the others have no known cause. The sample table holds roughly 81,000 clones, of which 91% were seen once. The ten largest clones add up to roughly 2% of the sample. Sequenced material: peripheral blood. These receptors came from a woman in her forties or fifties in a cohort sampled during active COVID-19.

This chain joins TRBV27 and TRBJ2-7; 7 positions agree with TRBD1. The CDR3 is 12 amino acids. The J segment lost 5 bases and the V segment lost 6 bases, leaving 4 bases of the junction unmatched. The germline V gene has CDR1 MNHEY and CDR2 SMNVEV (reference sequence). The CDR3 region has the DNA TGTGCCAGCAGGGGACAGTCCCACGAGCAGTACTTC. Protein product: CASRGQSHEQYF.

This chain links TRBV7-6 with TRBJ1-4, with a weak D call TRBD1 (5 bases). V lost 5 bases to trimming and J lost 2 bases, with 9 bases between them. CDR3 length: 14 residues. Germline CDR1 SGHVS, CDR2 FNYEAQ. The CDR3 is CASSKTVTNEKLFF. DNA of the CDR3: TGTGCCAGCAGCAAGACAGTTACTAATGAAAAACTGTTTTTT.

This clone was picked up one time. The chain recombines TRBV6-5 with TRBJ2-4, with D uncertain. In germline, CDR1 is MNHEY, CDR2 SVGAGI. Between the trimmed V and J ends, which lost 0 bases and 0 bases, there was a span of 9 bases. This CDR3 has 16 residues. The DNA of the CDR3 is TGTGCCAGCAGTTACTCAGATGGCCAAGCCAAAAACATTCAGTACTTC. It codes for CASSYSDGQAKNIQYF.

The chain links TRBV28 to TRBJ2-5, with TRBD2 as a possible D gene (6 bases). CDR1 MDHEN and CDR2 SYDVKM come from the germline V gene. V lost 6 bases, J lost 2 bases, and 22 bases lay in between. The CDR3 extends over 17 amino acids. DNA of the CDR3: TGTGCCAGCAGGAATTGGGGAGGAGGAGTCTTTCAAGAGACCCAGTACTTC. Translating it yields CASRNWGGGVFQETQYF.

Here the CDR3 reads CASSPGSALYGYTF. The CDR3 DNA reads as TGCGCCAGCAGCCCGGGAAGTGCCCTCTATGGCTACACCTTC. V and J are TRBV5-1 and TRBJ1-2; D is uncertain. Trimming removed 4 bases at V and 4 bases at J, with 14 bases between. Germline V gene lookup returns CDR1 SGHRS and CDR2 YFSETQ. The CDR3 covers 14 residues.

The chain has TRBV6-5 and TRBJ2-1, with TRBD2 identical over 7 bases. Germline loops: CDR1 MNHEY, CDR2 SVGAGI. The CDR3 extends over 13 amino acids. J was trimmed by 6 bases and V by 7 bases; bases with no gene match: 6. The CDR3 protein is CASNLWEGNEQFF. The DNA of the CDR3 is TGTGCCAGCAACCTCTGGGAGGGCAATGAGCAGTTCTTC.

This sequence joins TRBV9 and TRBJ2-1; D is unclear. This CDR3 comprises 15 residues. V was clipped by 2 bases and J by 7 bases, with 16 bases between them. Germline V gene sequence: CDR1 SGDLS, CDR2 YYNGEE. CDR3 residues: CASSVEVTRSNEQFF. CDR3 coding DNA: TGTGCCAGCAGCGTCGAGGTCACGCGTTCGAATGAGCAGTTCTTC.

The chain is built from TRBV27 and TRBJ2-1; possible D gene TRBD1, 6 bases. CDR1 is MNHEY, CDR2 SMNVEV, per germline (reference sequence). The CDR3 sequence is 15 residues long. V shed 3 bases and J shed 5 bases, with 14 bases lying between them. The CDR3 bases are TGTGCCAGCAGTTTCAGGGGTACCCCCAACAATGAGCAGTTCTTC. Its protein product is CASSFRGTPNNEQFF.

This rearrangement joins TRBV7-9 to TRBJ1-5, with unresolved D. This CDR3 is built from 14 residues. Per germline, CDR1 SEHNR and CDR2 FQNEAQ (reference sequence). With 9 bases removed from V and 0 bases from J, the gap between germline ends came to 12 bases. The CDR3 loop reads CASVEGTSNQPQHF. The CDR3 DNA reads TGTGCCAGTGTTGAGGGAACTAGCAATCAGCCCCAGCATTTT.

The chain's CDR3 is CASSLQGYTEAFF. CDR3 sequence (DNA): TGTGCCAGCAGCCTACAGGGGTACACTGAAGCTTTCTTT. The chain carries TRBV2 and TRBJ1-1, with 7 bases aligning to TRBD1. Losses at the gene ends were 6 bases for V and 3 bases for J; bases not matched to a gene: 4. This CDR3 has 13 residues. The germline V gene has CDR1 SNHLY and CDR2 FYNNEI.

V is TRBV6-5 and J is TRBJ2-7; D is uncertain. The germline V gene has CDR1 MNHEY and CDR2 SVGAGI. V lost 2 bases, J lost 1 base, and 9 bases lay in between. The CDR3 spans 14 residues. The CDR3 bases are TGTGCCAGCAGTTACGATAGCCTATCCTACGAGCAGTACTTC. Translation gives CASSYDSLSYEQYF.

This chain links TRBV2 with TRBJ2-3, with TRBD1 matching 10 bases. The trim removed 7 bases at V and 3 bases at J, leaving 7 bases unmatched. There are 15 residues in the CDR3. Germline CDR1 reads SNHLY; CDR2 reads FYNNEI. The CDR3 spells CASTGTGDQTDTQYF. CDR3 in DNA: TGTGCCAGCACAGGGACAGGGGATCAGACAGATACGCAGTATTTT.

This chain uses TRBV10-1 with TRBJ2-2; D call uncertain. V was pared by 2 bases and J by 6 bases, with 10 bases between. The length of the CDR3 is 14 residues. Germline V gives CDR1 WNHNN, CDR2 SYGVQD (reference sequence). CDR3: CASSESPVAGELFF. Written as DNA, the CDR3 is TGCGCCAGCAGTGAGAGTCCAGTGGCCGGGGAGCTGTTTTTT.

This chain uses TRBV18 with TRBJ1-2, with 10 bases fitting TRBD1. With 3 bases clipped from V and 8 bases from J, the junction kept 21 bases outside the gene matches. Germline CDR1 and CDR2: KGHSH and LQKENI. The CDR3 consists of 19 residues. CDR3 sequence: CASSPQLGQGRRPTSGYTF. As DNA, the CDR3 is TGTGCCAGCTCACCGCAATTGGGACAGGGGAGGAGACCCACTTCAGGCTACACCTTC.

This chain connects TRBV18 to TRBJ1-1; D remains ambiguous. CDR3 length: 14 residues. The germline V gene encodes CDR1 KGHSH and CDR2 LQKENI. V dropped 6 bases and J dropped 6 bases, with 17 bases sitting between them. The CDR3 here is CASSLIGGPPEAFF. The CDR3 bases are TGTGCCAGCTCTCTCATAGGAGGGCCTCCTGAAGCTTTCTTT.

V usage is TRBV4-2 and J usage is TRBJ1-2, with TRBD1 matching 9 bases. The CDR3 runs 18 residues. Germline CDR1 is LGHNA and CDR2 is YNFKEQ. The V gene end was trimmed by 4 bases and the J gene end by 4 bases; junction bases not matched to a gene: 16. For the CDR3, the DNA is TGTGCCAGCAGCCCAATGCCCACCGGGGACAGGGCTGGCTATGGCTACACCTTC. Its protein is CASSPMPTGDRAGYGYTF.

The chain links TRBV5-1 to TRBJ1-3; a weak D match, TRBD1 (6 bases). CDR1 is SGHRS, CDR2 YFSETQ, per germline. V lost 4 bases, J lost 2 bases, and 7 bases lay in between. The CDR3 loop spans 13 amino acids. The CDR3 here is CASSTGTGNTIYF. The CDR3 coding sequence is TGCGCCAGCAGCACAGGGACTGGAAACACCATATATTTT.